This T cell receptor (beta chain) came from a study of graft-versus-host responses after intestinal transplantation. Study-wide background: Every recipient underwent anti-thymocyte globulin induction, then tacrolimus and steroids for about three years. Study-wide points: GvH clonotypes were identified within recipient marrow, with a subset emerging first in ileum or blood. Graft-versus-host to host-versus-graft clonal ratios in allografts were high in patients with graft-donor T cell macrochimerism.

Trimming shortened V by 3 bases and J by 1 base, and 13 bases separated the two germline ends. The CDR3 contains 16 residues. Germline assignment: CDR1 KGHSY and CDR2 FQNENV. A note on this clone: What it binds is not known.

Generated by immunoSEQ multiplex PCR, the TCRdb table keeps only in-frame clones and is missing some. This sample has approximately 130,000 clones; roughly 92% occur once, and the top ten carry under 0.2%. This sequence was found in a human donor who received an intestinal transplant. The chain combines TRBV16 with TRBJ2-1, with TRBD2 as a possible D gene (6 bases). The sample in question was unstimulated CD4+ T cells sorted from spleen or lymph node cells, obtained before intestinal transplant. The CDR3 region is CASSQTRAGSYNEQFF. CDR3 bases: TGTGCCAGCAGCCAGACCCGGGCGGGGTCCTACAATGAGCAGTTCTTC.